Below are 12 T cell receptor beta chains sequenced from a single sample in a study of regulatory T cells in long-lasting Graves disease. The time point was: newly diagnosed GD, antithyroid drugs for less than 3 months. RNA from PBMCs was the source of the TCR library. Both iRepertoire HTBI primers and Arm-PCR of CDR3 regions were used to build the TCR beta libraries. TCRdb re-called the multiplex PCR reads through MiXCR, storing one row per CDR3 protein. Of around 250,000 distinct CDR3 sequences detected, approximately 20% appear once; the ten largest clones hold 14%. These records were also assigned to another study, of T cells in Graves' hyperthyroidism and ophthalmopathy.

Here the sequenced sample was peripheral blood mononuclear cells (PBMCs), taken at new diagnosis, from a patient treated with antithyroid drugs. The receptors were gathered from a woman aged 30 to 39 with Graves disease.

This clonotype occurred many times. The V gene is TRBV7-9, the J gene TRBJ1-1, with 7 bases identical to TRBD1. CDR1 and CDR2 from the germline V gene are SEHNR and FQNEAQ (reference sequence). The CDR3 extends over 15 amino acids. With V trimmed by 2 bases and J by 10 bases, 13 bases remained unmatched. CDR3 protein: CASSLNEGYGTAAFF. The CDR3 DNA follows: TGTGCCAGCAGCTTAAATGAAGGGTATGGGACAGCAGCTTTCTTT.

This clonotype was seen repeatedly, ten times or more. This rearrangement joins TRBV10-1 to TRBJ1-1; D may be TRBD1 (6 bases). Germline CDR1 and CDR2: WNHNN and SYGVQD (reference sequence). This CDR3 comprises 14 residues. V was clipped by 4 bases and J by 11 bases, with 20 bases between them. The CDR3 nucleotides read TGCGCCAGCAGTGTGCAGCCCTTGGGGGCCGAGGCTTTCTTT. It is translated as CASSVQPLGAEAFF.

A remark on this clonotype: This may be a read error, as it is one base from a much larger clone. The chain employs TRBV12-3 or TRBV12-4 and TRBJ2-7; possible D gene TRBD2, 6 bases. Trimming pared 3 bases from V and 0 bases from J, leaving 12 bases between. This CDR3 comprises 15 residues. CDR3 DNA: TGTGCCAGCAGTTTCTCGGCCGGGAGCTCCTACGAGCAGTACTTC. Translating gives CASSFSAGSSYEQYF.

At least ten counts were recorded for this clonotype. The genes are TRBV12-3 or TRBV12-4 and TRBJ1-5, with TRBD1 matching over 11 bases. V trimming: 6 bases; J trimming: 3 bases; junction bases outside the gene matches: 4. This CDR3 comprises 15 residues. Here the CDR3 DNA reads TGTGCCAGCAGGTCGGGACAGGGGGACAATCAGCCCCAGCATTTT. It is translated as CASRSGQGDNQPQHF.

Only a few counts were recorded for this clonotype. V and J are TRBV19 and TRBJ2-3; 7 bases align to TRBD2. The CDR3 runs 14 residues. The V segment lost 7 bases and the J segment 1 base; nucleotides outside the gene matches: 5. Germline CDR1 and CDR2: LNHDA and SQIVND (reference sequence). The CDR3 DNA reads TGTGCCAGTAACGGGGACTACCGCACAGATACGCAGTATTTT. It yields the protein CASNGDYRTDTQYF.

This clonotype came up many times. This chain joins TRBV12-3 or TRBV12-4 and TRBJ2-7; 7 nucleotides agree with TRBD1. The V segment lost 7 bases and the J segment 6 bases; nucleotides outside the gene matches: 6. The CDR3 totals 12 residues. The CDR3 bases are TGTGCCAGCACCCGACAGGGCGGCGAGCAGTACTTC. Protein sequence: CASTRQGGEQYF.

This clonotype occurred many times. CDR3 DNA: TGTGCCACCTTGGACAGGGAGTCCTACGAGCAGTACTTC. This translates into CATLDRESYEQYF. The chain employs TRBV2 and TRBJ2-7; 8 nucleotides align to TRBD1. CDR3 length: 13 residues. Germline values: CDR1 SNHLY, CDR2 FYNNEI. The J segment lost 1 base and the V segment lost 10 bases, leaving 6 bases of the junction unmatched.

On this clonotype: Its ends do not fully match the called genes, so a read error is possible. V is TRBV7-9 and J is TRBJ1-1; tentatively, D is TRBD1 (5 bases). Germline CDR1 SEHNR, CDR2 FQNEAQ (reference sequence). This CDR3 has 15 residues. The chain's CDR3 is CASSLKQEPYTGAFF. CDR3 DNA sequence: TGTGCCAGCAGCTTAAAACAGGAACCCTACACTGGAGCTTTCTTT.

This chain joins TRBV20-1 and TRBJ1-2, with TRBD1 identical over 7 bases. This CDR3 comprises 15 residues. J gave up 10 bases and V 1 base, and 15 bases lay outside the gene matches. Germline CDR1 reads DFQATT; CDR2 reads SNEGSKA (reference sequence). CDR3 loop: CSARVSQGGLLNYTF. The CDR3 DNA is TGCAGTGCTAGAGTAAGCCAGGGGGGACTCCTCAACTACACCTTC.

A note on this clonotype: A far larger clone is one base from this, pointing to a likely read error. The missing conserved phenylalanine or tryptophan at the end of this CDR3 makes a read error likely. The CDR3 spells CASSLVSEETQYL. DNA of the CDR3: TGTGCCAGCAGCTTAGTAAGCGAAGAGACCCAGTACCTC. The V gene is TRBV7-2, the J gene TRBJ2-7; unclear D gene. The DNA end favors TRBJ2-5, so the J call may be wrong. CDR3 length: 13 amino acids. Germline V CDR1 and CDR2: SGHTA, FQGNSA.

The CDR3 bases are TGTGCCAGCAGCCTCACAACTAGTTCCTACACCGGGGAGCTGTTTTTT. It codes for CASSLTTSSYTGELFF. The V call is TRBV7-2, the J call TRBJ2-2, with D possibly TRBD2 on 5 matching bases. This CDR3 comprises 16 residues. Trimming shortened V by 5 bases and J by 3 bases, and 16 bases separated the two germline ends. The germline V gene encodes CDR1 SGHTA and CDR2 FQGNSA.

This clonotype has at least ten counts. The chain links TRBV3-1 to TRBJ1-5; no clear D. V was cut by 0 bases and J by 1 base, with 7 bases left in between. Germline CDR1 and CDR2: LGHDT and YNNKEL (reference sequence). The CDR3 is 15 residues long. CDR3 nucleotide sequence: TGTGCCAGCAGCCAAGATCTAGGGAGCAATCAGCCCCAGCATTTT. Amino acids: CASSQDLGSNQPQHF.